Listed below are T cell receptor beta chains from one sample, sequenced in a study of CD8 T cells in ankylosing spondylitis. TCRdb re-called the 5' RACE reads through MiXCR, storing one row per CDR3 protein. The sample lists over 700,000 distinct CDR3 sequences; 15% to 20% were seen once. The sequenced material came from blood, either unsorted or a sorted T cell fraction (not recorded which). These receptors were taken from a male donor with ankylosing spondylitis. CDR3s include the opening cysteine and the closing phenylalanine or tryptophan. The D gene is left open where the match is weak. Expanded clones get a size class; other rows say once, few or many, or leave the size out.

.	TRBV5-8	many	TRBJ2-7	CASSLRGGSSYEQYF	TGTGCCAGCAGCTTGAGGGGCGGTTCCTCCTACGAGCAGTACTTC
.	TRBV7-9	few	TRBJ1-6	CASNQQNSPLHF	TGTGCCAGCAACCAACAGAATTCACCCCTCCACTTT
.	TRBV21-1	.	TRBJ1-2	CASSKALGFLGYTF	TGTGCCAGCAGCAAAGCACTGGGGTTTTTGGGCTACACCTTC
TRBD1	TRBV11-2	.	TRBJ1-4	CASSPSGTGGYNEKLFF	TGTGCCAGCAGCCCATCCGGGACAGGGGGCTATAATGAAAAACTGTTTTTT
.	TRBV7-7	.	TRBJ2-1	CASSLGSGVAVYNEQFF	TGTGCCAGCAGCTTAGGATCCGGGGTAGCGGTATACAATGAGCAGTTCTTC
TRBD2	TRBV14	few	TRBJ2-1	CASSQGPGLVNEQFF	TGTGCCAGCAGCCAAGGACCGGGACTAGTCAATGAGCAGTTCTTC
.	TRBV29-1	many	TRBJ2-2	CSVRQARGGELFF	TGCAGCGTGCGACAGGCCCGAGGCGGGGAGCTGTTTTTT
.	TRBV6-5	few	TRBJ2-5	CASSYQIEGWETQYF	TGTGCCAGCAGTTACCAGATCGAGGGGTGGGAGACCCAGTACTTC
TRBD2	TRBV6-1	.	TRBJ2-3	CASRQTSGFTDTQYF	TGTGCCAGCAGGCAGACTAGCGGCTTCACAGATACGCAGTATTTT
TRBD1	TRBV6-5	.	TRBJ1-1	CASSYRQGYEAFF	TGTGCCAGCAGTTACCGACAGGGCTACGAAGCTTTCTTT
.	TRBV4-1	.	TRBJ2-1	CASSPDSPSYNEQFF	TGCGCCAGCAGCCCGGATAGCCCCTCCTATAATGAGCAGTTCTTC
TRBD1	TRBV12-3/TRBV12-4	.	TRBJ1-5	CASSSGQGTNQPQHF	TGTGCCAGCAGTTCCGGACAGGGAACCAATCAGCCCCAGCATTTT
TRBD1	TRBV12-3/TRBV12-4	.	TRBJ1-2	CASSSGRGQQNYGYTF	TGTGCCAGCAGTTCCGGACGGGGACAGCAGAACTATGGCTACACCTTC
TRBD1	TRBV29-1	.	TRBJ2-1	CSVEFQGVHNEQFF	TGCAGCGTTGAATTCCAGGGGGTACACAATGAGCAGTTCTTC
TRBD2	TRBV11-1	.	TRBJ2-2	CATYSGGANTGELFF	TGTGCCACCTATAGCGGGGGGGCGAACACCGGGGAGCTGTTTTTT
.	TRBV27	many	TRBJ2-7	CASSSTGLGEQYF	TGTGCCAGCAGTTCGACAGGTTTGGGGGAGCAGTACTTC
.	TRBV4-1	.	TRBJ2-7	CASSQEEDPLSYEQYF	TGCGCCAGCAGCCAAGAAGAGGACCCTCTATCCTACGAGCAGTACTTC
.	TRBV6-1	.	TRBJ1-1	CATNPRLPNTEAFF	TGTGCCACCAATCCCAGACTACCGAACACTGAAGCTTTCTTT
TRBD2	TRBV6-5	few	TRBJ2-7	CASSYPLAGGGYEQYF	TGTGCCAGCAGTTACCCCCTAGCGGGAGGAGGGTACGAGCAGTACTTC
.	TRBV6-2/TRBV6-3	few	TRBJ1-6	CASSYPLTSPLHF	TGTGCCAGCAGTTACCCCCTAACATCACCCCTCCACTTT
.	TRBV12-3/TRBV12-4	.	TRBJ2-2	CASTLFGGTNTGELFF	TGTGCCAGCACCCTGTTCGGGGGTACGAACACCGGGGAGCTGTTTTTT
TRBD2	TRBV11-2	many	TRBJ2-1	CASSLSGRAKNEQFF	TGTGCCAGCAGTCTCAGCGGGAGGGCGAAGAATGAGCAGTTCTTC
TRBD2	TRBV9	.	TRBJ2-7	CASSVAGTSREQYF	TGTGCCAGCAGCGTAGCGGGGACTAGTCGCGAGCAGTACTTC